These 27 T cell receptor beta chains were all obtained from the same sample, sequenced in a study of cytomegalovirus exposure and HLA in healthy donors. PCR was performed using 60 Vbeta and 13 Jbeta primers. The table came from immunoSEQ multiplex PCR; TCRdb's copy has only in-frame clones and leaves some out. The sample consists of some 120,000 clones, around 80% of them appearing once. The source material was PBMCs. The receptors were sampled from a man aged 25-45 years in good health and CMV-seronegative.

The V gene is TRBV19, the J gene TRBJ2-1; 8 nucleotides align to TRBD1. This CDR3 comprises 15 residues. Germline CDR1 and CDR2: LNHDA and SQIVND (reference sequence). V dropped 3 bases and J dropped 8; count of bases not matched to a gene: 9. CDR3 sequence (DNA): TGTGCCAGTAGTATTTTGAAGGACAGGGCCGATGAGCAGTTCTTC. It specifies CASSILKDRADEQFF.

V usage is TRBV28 and J usage is TRBJ1-6, with unresolved D. Deletions cut 10 bases from V and 10 bases from J, with 20 bases between. Per the germline V gene, CDR1 is MDHEN and CDR2 is SYDVKM. This CDR3 is 14 amino acids long. The CDR3 DNA reads as TGTGCCACCTTAGGACTGGCGGAGGTGTCACCCCTCCACTTT. It specifies CATLGLAEVSPLHF.

The chain uses TRBV30 and TRBJ1-1; 9 bases line up with TRBD1. The germline V gene encodes CDR1 GTSNPN and CDR2 SVGIG (reference sequence). CDR3 size: 14 residues. The V and J ends lost 4 bases and 5 bases, in that order; junction bases with no gene match: 8. The CDR3 DNA is TGTGCCTGGATTCCGACAGGGGGGCGGACTGAAGCTTTCTTT. Residues: CAWIPTGGRTEAFF.

The V call is TRBV5-4, the J call TRBJ2-7; D perhaps matches TRBD1 (6 bases). The V and J ends lost 4 bases and 6 bases respectively, with 20 bases between them. This CDR3 is 15 amino acids long. Germline loops: CDR1 SGHNT, CDR2 YYREEE (reference sequence). In DNA form, the CDR3 reads TGTGCCAGCAGCGGCACAGGGAAAGGTTCGTCCGAGCAGTACTTC. Amino acids: CASSGTGKGSSEQYF. Full variable domain (remainder filled in from reference TRBV5-4 and TRBJ2-7): ETGVTQSPTHLIKTRGQQVTLRCSSQSGHNTVSWYQQALGQGPQFIFQYYREEENGRGNFPPRFSGLQFPNYSSELNVNALELDDSALYLCASSGTGKGSSEQYFGPGTRLTVT.

This chain uses TRBV9 with TRBJ1-2; TRBD1 matches at 7 bases. V lost 4 bases and J lost 6; bases outside the gene matches: 3. CDR1 is SGDLS, CDR2 YYNGEE, per germline. This CDR3 is 12 amino acids long. DNA of the CDR3: TGTGCCAGCAGCACGGGGACAGATGGCTACACCTTC. Its protein is CASSTGTDGYTF.

Worth noting for this clone: At one end the junction does not follow the germline gene, possibly because of a read error. The chain recombines TRBV30 with TRBJ2-7; D unresolved. Germline CDR1 GTSNPN, CDR2 SVGIG (reference sequence). This CDR3 spans 13 amino acids. The CDR3 protein is CAWSPGTAYGQYF. In DNA form, the CDR3 reads TGTGCCTGGAGCCCGGGTACGGCCTACGGGCAGTACTTC.

This clone was picked up a small number of times. V is TRBV6-6 and J is TRBJ1-5; D may be TRBD1 (6 bases). Germline V gene sequence: CDR1 MNHNY, CDR2 SVGAGI (reference sequence). The CDR3 length is 13 residues. The ends were cut back, 7 bases at V and 9 bases at J, with 16 bases in the middle. In nucleotides, the CDR3 is TGTGCCAGCAACGGACAGATGCAGCGGCCCCAGCATTTT. Its protein is CASNGQMQRPQHF.

This rearrangement joins TRBV29-1 to TRBJ1-1; D is possibly TRBD1 (5 bases). The V end lost 5 bases, the J end lost 1 base, and 8 bases lay between the germline ends. The CDR3 is 12 amino acids. Germline CDR1 is SQVTM and CDR2 is ANQGSEA. CDR3 region: CSVSQGNTEAFF. The CDR3 coding sequence is TGCAGCGTTAGCCAGGGGAACACTGAAGCTTTCTTT.

The chain employs TRBV10-3 and TRBJ1-1, with 7 bases matching TRBD1. Germline V gives CDR1 ENHRY, CDR2 SYGVKD. The V segment lost 0 bases and the J segment 2 bases; nucleotides outside the gene matches: 12. The CDR3 contains 18 residues. CDR3: CAISESGHSGQVNTEAFF. The CDR3 DNA sequence: TGTGCCATCAGTGAGTCGGGCCACTCCGGACAGGTTAACACTGAAGCTTTCTTT.

This chain links TRBV7-2 with TRBJ2-1; 8 bases fit TRBD1. Germline V lookup: CDR1 SGHTA, CDR2 FQGNSA. Trimming removed 4 bases from V and 4 bases from J; junction bases left unmatched: 6. The CDR3 consists of 15 residues. As DNA, the CDR3 is TGTGCCAGCAGCTCGCCAGACAGGGGATACAATGAGCAGTTCTTC. Amino acid sequence: CASSSPDRGYNEQFF.

In this sample, this clone turned up a few times. The chain combines TRBV5-1 with TRBJ2-7; 8 positions match TRBD2. Germline V gene data show CDR1 as SGHRS and CDR2 as YFSETQ. The CDR3 length is 13 residues. After removal of 3 bases from V and 4 bases from J, the junction contained 3 bases not matched to a gene. The CDR3 nucleotides read TGCGCCAGCAGCTCGCCGGGGGGGTACGAGCAGTACTTC. It translates to CASSSPGGYEQYF.

DNA for the CDR3: TGTGCCAGCAGCCAATTGAGGGAGGGCCCGGCGAGCAATGAGCAGTTCTTC. Its translation: CASSQLREGPASNEQFF. J is TRBJ2-1 and V is TRBV14, with 7 bases that match TRBD2. J was trimmed by 6 bases and V by 2 bases; bases with no gene match: 13. CDR1 is SGHDN and CDR2 is FVKESK in the germline V gene. This CDR3 is built from 17 residues.

V is TRBV5-1 and J is TRBJ1-4; the match to TRBD1 covers 7 bases. With V trimmed by 4 bases and J by 0 bases, 6 bases remained unmatched. The V gene's germline CDR1 is SGHRS and CDR2 YFSETQ. The CDR3 runs 16 residues. CDR3 sequence: CASSLGTAATNEKLFF. The DNA for the CDR3 is TGCGCCAGCAGCCTCGGGACAGCAGCAACTAATGAAAAACTGTTTTTT.

This chain links TRBV30 with TRBJ1-1; possible D gene TRBD1, 6 bases. The germline V gene encodes CDR1 GTSNPN and CDR2 SVGIG (reference sequence). The length of the CDR3 is 11 residues. Trimming pared 2 bases from V and 7 bases from J, leaving 8 bases between. The CDR3 nucleotides are TGTGCCTGGAGTTCGACAGGTGAAGCTTTCTTT. It specifies CAWSSTGEAFF.

The gene calls are TRBV9 and TRBJ2-1; 13 bases align to TRBD2. Germline values: CDR1 SGDLS, CDR2 YYNGEE. This CDR3 region has 17 residues. V dropped 0 bases and J dropped 8; count of bases not matched to a gene: 8. CDR3 DNA sequence: TGTGCCAGCAGCGTAGGGACTAGCGGGGGCCTTAAACATGAGCAGTTCTTC. The encoded protein is CASSVGTSGGLKHEQFF.

This chain joins TRBV5-1 and TRBJ1-2, with D perhaps matching TRBD1 (5 bases). Germline assignment: CDR1 SGHRS and CDR2 YFSETQ. The CDR3 runs 15 residues. Between the trimmed V and J ends, which lost 5 bases and 3 bases, there was a span of 17 bases. The CDR3 protein is CASRERPGTYYGYTF. The CDR3, as DNA: TGCGCCAGCAGGGAACGGCCCGGGACTTACTATGGCTACACCTTC.

V and J are TRBV6-5 and TRBJ2-3; 12 nucleotides line up with TRBD2. This CDR3 has 16 residues. Germline loops: CDR1 MNHEY, CDR2 SVGAGI. V lost 2 bases to trimming and J lost 6 bases; unmatched junction nucleotides: 6. CDR3 protein: CASSYGLAGGTDTQYF. For the CDR3, the DNA is TGTGCCAGCAGTTACGGGCTAGCGGGAGGGACGGATACGCAGTATTTT.

The CDR3 loop reads CASSPFVAEPYEQYF. Here the CDR3 DNA reads TGTGCCAGTAGTCCGTTTGTGGCGGAGCCATACGAGCAGTACTTC. The chain has TRBV19 and TRBJ2-7; D is unclear. V lost 5 bases and J lost 4, with 18 bases in between. Germline CDR1 LNHDA, CDR2 SQIVND (reference sequence). The CDR3 contains 15 residues.

This sequence joins TRBV5-5 and TRBJ1-2; TRBD1 matches 7 bases. V shed 4 bases, J shed 0 bases, and the junction held 6 bases outside the gene matches. Germline V gene data show CDR1 as SGHKS and CDR2 as YYEKEE (reference sequence). CDR3 length: 15 residues. The CDR3 loop reads CASSQDRASNYGYTF. CDR3 DNA sequence: TGTGCCAGCAGCCAAGACAGGGCCTCTAACTATGGCTACACCTTC. The whole variable domain, filled in from reference TRBV5-5 and TRBJ1-2, reads DAGVTQSPTHLIKTRGQQVTLRCSPISGHKSVSWYQQVLGQGPQFIFQYYEKEERGRGNFPDRFSARQFPNYSSELNVNALLLGDSALYLCASSQDRASNYGYTFGSGTRLTVV.

The V gene is TRBV15, the J gene TRBJ2-1; TRBD2 matches 8 bases. The CDR3 runs 16 residues. From germline, CDR1 is LNHNV and CDR2 YYDKDF (reference sequence). V trimming: 2 bases; J trimming: 0 bases; junction bases outside the gene matches: 3. CDR3 region: CATSRTGGSSYNEQFF. CDR3 coding DNA: TGTGCCACCAGCAGAACGGGGGGGAGCTCCTACAATGAGCAGTTCTTC.

A word on this clone: Other nucleotide sequences from this sample produce the same CDR3. The CDR3 DNA sequence: TGTGCCAGCAGCGTAGCATTGAACACTGAAGCTTTCTTT. Residues: CASSVALNTEAFF. The chain links TRBV9 to TRBJ1-1; D gene uncertain. The CDR3 contains 13 residues. V was shortened by 0 bases and J by 0 bases, with 3 bases between the two germline ends. Per germline, CDR1 SGDLS and CDR2 YYNGEE.

The rearrangement links TRBV6-5 to TRBJ2-7, with TRBD1 matching 9 bases. The CDR3 has 15 amino acids. V was pared by 0 bases and J by 3 bases, with 3 bases of the junction left unmatched. The germline CDR1 and CDR2 sequences are MNHEY and SVGAGI. CDR3 sequence reads: CASSYSATGGYEQYF. Here the CDR3 DNA reads TGTGCCAGCAGTTACTCGGCGACAGGGGGCTACGAGCAGTACTTC.

The V gene is TRBV19, the J gene TRBJ2-3; D gene ambiguous. Per the germline V gene, CDR1 is LNHDA and CDR2 is SQIVND (reference sequence). The CDR3 runs 15 residues. V lost 1 base and J lost 0, with 8 bases in between. The CDR3 region has the DNA TGTGCCAGTAGTATAGGACAACCTAGCACAGATACGCAGTATTTT. Translating gives CASSIGQPSTDTQYF. Using reference TRBV19 and TRBJ2-3 for the parts outside the CDR3, the full variable domain is DGGITQSPKYLFRKEGQNVTLSCEQNLNHDAMYWYRQDPGQGLRLIYYSQIVNDFQKGDIAEGYSVSREKKESFPLTVTSAQKNPTAFYLCASSIGQPSTDTQYFGPGTRLTVL.

The chain couples TRBV10-3 to TRBJ1-1; D perhaps matches TRBD1 (6 bases). Germline CDR1 reads ENHRY; CDR2 reads SYGVKD. The CDR3 is made up of 18 amino acids. Trimming removed 4 bases at V and 1 base at J, with 22 bases between. The CDR3 nucleotides are TGTGCCATCAGTGGGAGTAAGGGGGGGGCCGATGGGAACACTGAAGCTTTCTTT. Residues: CAISGSKGGADGNTEAFF.

The chain combines TRBV4-2 with TRBJ2-3, with TRBD2 identical over 9 bases. The CDR3 runs 15 residues. The J segment lost 6 bases and the V segment lost 1 base, leaving 5 bases of the junction unmatched. In germline, CDR1 is LGHNA, CDR2 YNFKEQ. The CDR3 spells CASSQGREGWDTQYF. The CDR3 nucleotides are TGTGCCAGCAGCCAAGGGCGGGAGGGCTGGGATACGCAGTATTTT.

The J gene is TRBJ1-2, the V gene TRBV6-5; D ambiguous. Trimming took 5 bases from V and 8 from J, leaving 12 bases between them. CDR1 MNHEY and CDR2 SVGAGI come from the germline V gene. The CDR3 is made up of 12 amino acids. The CDR3 DNA follows: TGTGCCAGCAGTGCCGGGGTATCGGGCTACACCTTC. This encodes CASSAGVSGYTF.

This rearrangement joins TRBV6-4 to TRBJ1-1; D not certain. This CDR3 contains 14 residues. V gave up 3 bases and J gave up 4 bases, with 12 bases separating them. Germline CDR1 is MRHNA and CDR2 is SNTAGT. The CDR3 protein is CASSEFEGSTEAFF. CDR3 nucleotide sequence: TGTGCCAGCAGTGAATTCGAGGGTTCCACTGAAGCTTTCTTT.